The next 20 T cell receptor beta chains were all read from a single sample in a study of shared clonotypes between healthy human individuals. CD8 cells regarded as naive lacked CD45RO, were positively chosen for CCR7, and omitted terminally differentiated effector memory CD45RA+ cells. Repertoires were generated with immunoSEQ multiplex PCR, while TCRdb's copy carries only in-frame clones and drops some. The sample lists about 2.2 million clones; roughly 95% were seen once. The sequenced material came from naive CD8+ T cells from PBMCs. Source of these receptors: a young man in good health. Some clones in this sample may be carry-over from other donors' samples.

The chain employs TRBV4-3 and TRBJ2-7, with D possibly matching TRBD2 (5 bases). V was shortened by 0 bases and J by 4 bases, with 13 bases between the two germline ends. This CDR3 is built from 15 residues. Germline values: CDR1 LGHNA, CDR2 YSLEER. CDR3 DNA sequence: TGCGCCAGCAGCCAAGATTATTCGGGATCTTACGAGCAGTACTTC. As protein: CASSQDYSGSYEQYF.

The chain links TRBV19 to TRBJ1-1; D is ambiguous. CDR3 length: 14 residues. V was shortened by 7 bases and J by 8 bases, with 20 bases between the two germline ends. From germline, CDR1 is LNHDA and CDR2 SQIVND (reference sequence). The CDR3, as DNA: TGTGCCAGTACCCGAACCGAAGGCAGGAAAGAAGCTTTCTTT. Protein sequence: CASTRTEGRKEAFF.

This clone was detected only once. The chain joins TRBV28 to TRBJ2-1, with TRBD1 as a possible D gene (6 bases). CDR1 and CDR2 from the germline V gene are MDHEN and SYDVKM. This CDR3 comprises 12 residues. V lost 5 bases and J lost 12, with 14 bases in between. DNA for the CDR3: TGTGCCAGCAGTCCGGACAGAAGAAGGCAGTTCTTC. This encodes CASSPDRRRQFF.

This chain joins TRBV4-3 and TRBJ1-2; D possibly corresponds to TRBD1 (5 bases). Trimming took 0 bases from V and 3 from J, leaving 11 bases between them. Looked up from germline, CDR1 is LGHNA and CDR2 is YSLEER. The CDR3 totals 15 residues. CDR3 sequence reads: CASSQDGTGYYGYTF. In DNA form, the CDR3 reads TGCGCCAGCAGCCAAGACGGAACAGGTTACTATGGCTACACCTTC.

The chain is built from TRBV11-2 and TRBJ1-1; D is possibly TRBD1 (6 bases). The germline gives CDR1 SGHAT, CDR2 FQNNGV. Trimming took off 11 bases at V and 4 bases at J, with 20 bases between the two ends. The length of the CDR3 is 14 residues. The CDR3 sequence is CASSRQGPGTEAFF. The CDR3 bases are TGTGCCTCTAGTAGGCAGGGGCCCGGCACTGAAGCTTTCTTT. Full variable domain (rest looked up from reference TRBV11-2 and TRBJ1-1): EAGVAQSPRYKIIEKRQSVAFWCNPISGHATLYWYQQILGQGPKLLIQFQNNGVVDDSQLPKDRFSAERLKGVDSTLKIQPAKLEDSAVYLCASSRQGPGTEAFFGQGTRLTVV.

A remark on this clone: This sample also contains other DNA sequences that code for the same CDR3. V is TRBV14 and J is TRBJ2-7; D gene uncertain. CDR1 is SGHDN and CDR2 is FVKESK in the germline V gene. This CDR3 comprises 12 residues. The V gene lost 4 bases and the J gene lost 2 bases, with 6 bases spanning the gap. The CDR3 loop is CASSPSPYEQYF. In nucleotides, the CDR3 is TGTGCCAGCAGCCCTTCACCCTACGAGCAGTACTTC.

This clone came up once. CDR3 loop: CASSDRGQGYETQYF. CDR3 sequence (DNA): TGCGCCAGCAGTGATCGGGGACAGGGGTACGAGACCCAGTACTTC. The chain combines TRBV10-1 with TRBJ2-5, with 10 bases identical to TRBD1. Germline loops: CDR1 WNHNN, CDR2 SYGVQD (reference sequence). The V segment lost 3 bases and the J segment 5 bases; nucleotides outside the gene matches: 6. The CDR3 spans 15 residues.

This chain joins TRBV4-1 and TRBJ2-5; D is perhaps TRBD1 (5 bases). The J call is doubtful: the DNA matches TRBJ2-7 better. The CDR3 spans 17 residues. Looked up from germline, CDR1 is MGHRA and CDR2 is YSYEKL. The CDR3 reads CASSQEFETEASYEQYF. The CDR3 DNA reads as TGCGCCAGCAGCCAAGAGTTCGAGACAGAAGCCTCCTACGAGCAGTACTTC.

The chain uses TRBV7-9 and TRBJ1-2, with D perhaps matching TRBD1 (5 bases). There are 13 residues in the CDR3. Per germline, CDR1 SEHNR and CDR2 FQNEAQ (reference sequence). V was shortened by 1 base and J by 8 bases, with 11 bases between the two germline ends. The CDR3 DNA reads as TGTGCCAGCAGCTTAGTAGGGGTCAGCGGCTACACCTTC. Its protein product is CASSLVGVSGYTF.

This clone was seen once. This chain connects TRBV5-4 to TRBJ2-7, with a weak D call TRBD2 (6 bases). The CDR3 spans 16 residues. Germline CDR1 reads SGHNT; CDR2 reads YYREEE (reference sequence). Trimming removed 0 bases at V and 3 bases at J, with 16 bases between. The CDR3 protein is CASSLATASAFYEQYF. The CDR3 DNA reads as TGTGCCAGCAGCTTGGCCACGGCTAGCGCGTTCTACGAGCAGTACTTC.

This clone was counted between two and nine times. The V and J genes are TRBV9 and TRBJ1-2, with no clear D. The CDR3 is made up of 14 amino acids. V dropped 0 bases and J dropped 8 bases, with 14 bases sitting between them. Germline V lookup: CDR1 SGDLS, CDR2 YYNGEE. CDR3 protein: CASSVDLDPKGYTF. CDR3 DNA sequence: TGTGCCAGCAGCGTAGACCTGGACCCCAAAGGCTACACCTTC.

The chain uses TRBV14 and TRBJ1-1; possibly TRBD1 for D (6 bases). Trimming shortened V by 5 bases and J by 1 base, and 11 bases separated the two germline ends. In germline, CDR1 is SGHDN, CDR2 FVKESK. The CDR3 is 14 residues long. This chain's CDR3 is CASSSHRENTEAFF. CDR3 nucleotides: TGTGCCAGCAGCTCTCACAGGGAGAACACTGAAGCTTTCTTT.

The chain has TRBV30 and TRBJ1-3; D gene ambiguous. Looked up from germline, CDR1 is GTSNPN and CDR2 is SVGIG (reference sequence). There are 16 residues in the CDR3. V lost 4 bases, J lost 2 bases, and 18 bases lay in between. As DNA, the CDR3 is TGTGCCTGGAACCCATGGCGCCTGGCCGCTGGAAACACCATATATTTT. Translating gives CAWNPWRLAAGNTIYF.

CDR3 DNA sequence: TGTGCCAGCAGCGTAGCTGTTAGCGGGCACAACTGGGTTTTCGGGGCCAACGTCCTGACTTTC. Translation gives CASSVAVSGHNWVFGANVLTF. This chain connects TRBV9 to TRBJ2-6; 7 positions agree with TRBD2. With V trimmed by 0 bases and J by 4 bases, 19 bases remained unmatched. Germline V gene sequence: CDR1 SGDLS, CDR2 YYNGEE. This CDR3 has 21 residues.

This chain joins TRBV13 and TRBJ2-5, with a possible D match to TRBD1 (5 bases). CDR1 PRHDT and CDR2 FYEKMQ come from the germline V gene (reference sequence). This CDR3 region has 14 residues. V shed 4 bases and J shed 5 bases, with 14 bases lying between them. The CDR3 DNA follows: TGTGCCAGCAGCTCGCCAGGGATGGAGGAGACCCAGTACTTC. It translates to CASSSPGMEETQYF.

There are a few counts of this clone. The chain is built from TRBV5-6 and TRBJ2-7; 8 positions agree with TRBD1. J lost 7 bases, V lost 3 bases, and 9 bases had no gene match. Germline CDR1 SGHDT, CDR2 YYEEEE. The CDR3 has 14 residues. The DNA of the CDR3 is TGTGCCAGCAGCTGGACTCAGGGGGCGGGTGAGCAGTACTTC. The encoded protein is CASSWTQGAGEQYF. Full variable domain (remainder filled in from reference TRBV5-6 and TRBJ2-7): DAGVTQSPTHLIKTRGQQVTLRCSPKSGHDTVSWYQQALGQGPQFIFQYYEEEERQRGNFPDRFSGHQFPNYSSELNVNALLLGDSALYLCASSWTQGAGEQYFGPGTRLTVT.

This clone was seen just once. Distinct nucleotide sequences in the sample also encode this CDR3. The V and J genes are TRBV9 and TRBJ2-1, with no clear D. This CDR3 is 14 amino acids long. V lost 0 bases and J 4 bases, leaving 8 bases between the germline ends. Germline lookup yields CDR1 SGDLS and CDR2 YYNGEE. The CDR3 DNA follows: TGTGCCAGCAGCGTAGTCCCAGGTTACAATGAGCAGTTCTTC. This encodes CASSVVPGYNEQFF.

The chain couples TRBV11-2 to TRBJ1-2; possible D gene TRBD1, 6 bases. With 2 bases removed from V and 7 bases from J, the gap between germline ends came to 14 bases. Germline assignment: CDR1 SGHAT and CDR2 FQNNGV. This CDR3 has 14 amino acids. CDR3 residues: CASSLYGGSAGYTF. CDR3 nucleotides: TGTGCCAGCAGCTTATATGGGGGCTCAGCTGGCTACACCTTC.

This clone was found once. This rearrangement joins TRBV7-9 to TRBJ1-2; D is possibly TRBD1 (5 bases). The V end was cut by 9 bases, the J end by 1 base, with 21 bases between. The V gene's germline CDR1 is SEHNR and CDR2 FQNEAQ (reference sequence). This CDR3 contains 16 residues. The CDR3 loop is CASDSLTSVFNYGYTF. CDR3 bases: TGTGCCAGTGACAGTCTTACATCAGTTTTTAACTATGGCTACACCTTC.

This clone is a singleton in its sample. The identical CDR3 is also encoded by other nucleotide sequences in the sample. This chain uses TRBV18 with TRBJ2-1; no reliable D call. This CDR3 is built from 13 residues. The V gene lost 1 base and the J gene lost 8 bases, with 9 bases spanning the gap. Per germline, CDR1 KGHSH and CDR2 LQKENI. CDR3 in amino acids: CASSPLRGDEQFF. The CDR3 DNA sequence: TGTGCCAGCTCACCACTTAGAGGCGATGAGCAGTTCTTC.